The rows below give T cell receptor beta chains drawn from one sample of a study of cytomegalovirus exposure and HLA in healthy donors. Only in-frame clones appear in the TCRdb table, and some are missing; sequencing was by immunoSEQ multiplex PCR. The sample includes more than 95,000 clones, 55% to 75% of them seen just once. The specimen sequenced was PBMCs. These receptors all stem from a man younger than 40 in good health and CMV-seronegative. CDR3s include the opening cysteine and the closing phenylalanine or tryptophan. A D gene is named only where the DNA matches it firmly. The size of a clone is reported for some rows only, either as once, few or many, or as a class for expanded clones.

TRBV11-2	NA	TRBD2	TRBJ2-3	TGTGCCAGCAGCTTAGATCGGACTAGCGGGGGGGTGTGGGATACGCAGTATTTT	CASSLDRTSGGVWDTQYF
TRBV5-1	few	NA	TRBJ2-1	TGCGCCAGCAGCCTCTCCCTCAATGAGCAGTTCTTC	CASSLSLNEQFF
TRBV7-9	NA	TRBD1	TRBJ2-7	TGTTCCAGCCTCGGACAGGGACCTCCCTACGAGCAGTACTTC	CSSLGQGPPYEQYF
TRBV6-6	NA	NA	TRBJ1-5	TGTGCCAGCAGTGATAAAGCTTATAGCAATCAGCCCCAGCATTTT	CASSDKAYSNQPQHF
TRBV7-9	NA	TRBD1	TRBJ2-7	TGTGCCAGCAGCCCGACGCAGGGGGCAAACGAGCAGTACTTC	CASSPTQGANEQYF
TRBV5-6	few	TRBD2	TRBJ2-3	TGTGCCAGCAGCTCCGGACTAGTTGGCACAGATACGCAGTATTTT	CASSSGLVGTDTQYF
TRBV2	once	NA	TRBJ2-7	TGTGCCAGCAGTGACCCCCGAATTCGAGGGTCGCGCGAGCAGTACTTC	CASSDPRIRGSREQYF
TRBV14	NA	NA	TRBJ2-7	TGTGCCAGCAGCCAGGCCTCCTACGAGCAGTACTTC	CASSQASYEQYF
TRBV29-1	NA	NA	TRBJ1-1	TGCAGCGAAAAATCCACCCGCGCAAGTGAAGCTTTCTTT	CSEKSTRASEAFF
TRBV19	NA	TRBD1	TRBJ2-7	TGTGCCAGTAGTATGGGACAGGGAGACGAGCAGTACTTC	CASSMGQGDEQYF
TRBV11-2	NA	NA	TRBJ2-1	TGTGCCAGCAGCTTAGAGGCAGGAGGCAATGAGCAGTTCTTC	CASSLEAGGNEQFF
TRBV7-9	NA	TRBD1	TRBJ1-2	TGTGCCAGCAGCCCACTCGGACAGGGGGCCCATGGCTACACCTTC	CASSPLGQGAHGYTF
TRBV5-6	NA	TRBD2	TRBJ2-7	TGTGCCAGCAGCCCGGGACTAGTAGTCTACGAGCAGTACTTC	CASSPGLVVYEQYF
TRBV28	NA	NA	TRBJ2-1	TGTGCCAGCAGTCCCGCAGCGGTTGAGCAGTTCTTC	CASSPAAVEQFF
TRBV10-1	NA	NA	TRBJ2-7	TGCGCCAGCAGTGGGGACAATCGCGAGCAGTACTTC	CASSGDNREQYF
TRBV19	NA	NA	TRBJ2-2	TGTGCCAGTAACACAGCGAACACCGGGGAGCTGTTTTTT	CASNTANTGELFF
TRBV28	NA	TRBD1	TRBJ1-2	TGTGCCAGCAGCCAGGACAGGTATGGCTACACCTTC	CASSQDRYGYTF
TRBV19	NA	TRBD1	TRBJ1-2	TGTGCCAGTAGCCCCTGGACAGGAGCCTATGGCTACACCTTC	CASSPWTGAYGYTF
TRBV30	NA	NA	TRBJ1-6	TGTGCCTGGAGTGATCGTCGCGGCAGCAATTCACCCCTCCACTTT	CAWSDRRGSNSPLHF
TRBV7-8	once	NA	TRBJ1-2	TGTGCCAGCAGCCCGACAGGCAGCGGCCCTGGCTACACCTTC	CASSPTGSGPGYTF
TRBV7-3	once	NA	TRBJ2-7	TGTGCCAGCAGCTTACGCGTTCGGGATCCTTTCACATTC	CASSLRVRDPFTF
TRBV7-2	NA	NA	TRBJ1-2	TGTGCCAGCAGCCCTCAGCGGGATGGCGGCTACACCTTC	CASSPQRDGGYTF
TRBV28	NA	NA	TRBJ2-5	TGTGCCAGCAAAGGGGGTACAGGCCAAGAGACCCAGTACTTC	CASKGGTGQETQYF
TRBV6-4	NA	TRBD1	TRBJ1-2	TGTGCCAGCAGTGCCAACGGACAGGGGGCGGGAAGCTACACCTTC	CASSANGQGAGSYTF